This T cell receptor beta chain is from a study of CXCR3-negative and CXCR3-positive naive CD8 T cells (dated by TCRdb to between 2019 and 2020). Regarding the research as a whole: About 150 million TRB reads were obtained in total, roughly 1.5 +/- 0.3 million reads per library. Naive subsets from 5 or 6 donors and memory cells from 3 donors were included in the TRBV-TRBJ cluster analysis. Data from some twelve donors, pooled across two independent experiments, went into the diversity and physicochemical repertoire analyses. Findings and caveats that apply to the study as a whole: Within the same donor, TRBV-TRBJ usage looked similar between naive CXCR3-negative and CXCR3-positive cells, but memory cells had distinct patterns. CXCR3 expression partially decreased after cryopreservation, so most assays used freshly isolated PBMCs. Because surface CD5, which is linked to self-reactivity in mice, was comparable between the naive subsets, TCR interaction strength was also inferred from the physicochemical properties of TRB CDR3s. Repertoire diversity was comparably high in both naive subsets but much lower in memory CD8+ T cells.

For each CD8+ T cell subset, flow sorting was done in triplicate, and roughly 320,000 cells per subset went directly into RLT lysis buffer. Using standard density gradient centrifugation, peripheral blood mononuclear cells were isolated from buffy coats. An RNeasy Mini Kit was used to extract total RNA from the sorted cells. From cysteine to phenylalanine, the CDR3 is 13 amino acids long. No DNA has been recorded. TCRdb records NextSeq 550 as the sequencer. The Human TCR Profiling Kit (MiLaboratory) was used to make UMI-labeled 5' RACE TRB cDNA libraries. cDNA synthesis used the entire amount of extracted RNA, and PCR amplification then used the entire amount of cDNA produced. Libraries were prepared in parallel with an identical number of PCR cycles. Concerning the study's data processing: About 54,000 +/- 9,700 unique UMI-labeled TRB cDNA molecules per library were extracted with MIGEC and MiXCR, with at least two reads per UMI required. On average, each library contained roughly 40,000 +/- 10,000 functional in-frame TRB CDR3 nucleotide clonotypes without stop codons. After each sample was downsampled to 5000 UMI-labeled TRB molecules, VDJtools was used to calculate diversity metrics such as normalized Shannon-Wiener and Chao1. VDJtools computed clonotype-size-weighted physicochemical properties of the central five CDR3 residues: interaction energy, strength, volume and Kidera factor 4. TCRdb reprocessed the reads and provides one entry for every CDR3 protein sequence; no DNA is given. The V and J calls reflect TCRdb's pipeline rather than the authors' work. The sample table on file contains 30,000 to 40,000 distinct CDR3 sequences. The top ten clones comprise 14% of the sample.

About this clonotype itself: Its binding antigen is unknown.

The sequencing sample was made of memory CD8+ T cells from blood. The cell subset or site label for this specimen denotes: conventional CD8+ memory T cells (TMEM), sorted as controls. This chain joins TRBV21-1 to TRBJ1-5. TRBV21-1 is classified as a pseudogene. The receptor was isolated from a human donor in good health. Some clones in this sample may be carry-over from other donors' samples. For the CDR3, the sequence is CASSKSYNQPQHF.